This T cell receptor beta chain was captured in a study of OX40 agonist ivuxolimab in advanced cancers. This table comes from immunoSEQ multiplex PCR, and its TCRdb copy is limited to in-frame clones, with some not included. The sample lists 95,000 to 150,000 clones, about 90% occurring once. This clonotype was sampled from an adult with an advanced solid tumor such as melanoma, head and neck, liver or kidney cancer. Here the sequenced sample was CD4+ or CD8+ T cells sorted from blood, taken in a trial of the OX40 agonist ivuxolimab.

The CDR3 reads CASSFGGGLKNTEAFF. Written as DNA, the CDR3 is TGTGCCAGCAGTTTTGGGGGCGGTTTGAAGAACACTGAAGCTTTCTTT. The V call is TRBV28, the J call TRBJ1-1, with D possibly being TRBD1 (6 bases). With 3 bases removed from V and 1 base from J, the gap between germline ends came to 15 bases. CDR1 and CDR2 (germline): MDHEN, SYDVKM. The CDR3 contains 16 residues.